The next 4 T cell receptor beta chains were all read from a single sample in a study of T-cell memory formation after mild COVID-19 (dated by TCRdb to the early 2020s). The receptor library was made with 5' RACE. Sequenced on an Illumina NovaSeq 6000. TCRdb reanalyzed the raw reads on its own, using fastp at Q25 for trimming and MiXCR for clone calling, and kept in-frame beta chains. Each entry is one CDR3 protein sequence, shown with its most common DNA and genes. A total of more than 250,000 distinct CDR3 sequences appear in this sample, more than 15% of them only once. The ten top clones hold approximately 22% of the sample. Sequencing was carried out using PBMCs or a T cell subset sorted from them (not recorded which). All receptors come from a young man who had mild COVID-19 (a few samples of this study predate the infection). The sample titles of this study are shuffled in the database, so cell type and time point are left out; the donor was told from shared clones.

There are many counts of this clonotype. The rearrangement joins TRBV14 to TRBJ1-4, with 11 bases that match TRBD1. Trimming took 4 bases from V and 8 from J; bases not matched to a gene: 3. The CDR3 extends over 14 amino acids. The germline CDR1 and CDR2 sequences are SGHDN and FVKESK. DNA of the CDR3: TGTGCCAGCAGCCCGGGGACAGGGGGAGAAAAACTGTTTTTT. This sequence encodes CASSPGTGGEKLFF.

In its sample, this clonotype was seen a few times. This CDR3 reads CSARSGANVLTF. CDR3 in DNA: TGCAGCGCCCGCTCTGGGGCCAACGTCCTGACTTTC. This sequence joins TRBV29-1 and TRBJ2-6; D remains ambiguous. V gave up 7 bases and J gave up 0 bases, with 4 bases separating them. CDR1 is SQVTM, CDR2 ANQGSEA, per germline. The CDR3 runs to 12 residues.

V is TRBV7-2 and J is TRBJ2-2; TRBD1 is a possible D gene (6 bases). Germline V gene sequence: CDR1 SGHTA, CDR2 FQGNSA. The length of the CDR3 is 15 residues. V lost 5 bases and J 4 bases, leaving 14 bases between the germline ends. The CDR3 here is CASSPFYRVTGELFF. In nucleotides, the CDR3 is TGTGCCAGCAGCCCATTTTACAGGGTCACCGGGGAGCTGTTTTTT.

This clonotype was seen more than once but under ten times. This chain uses TRBV4-1 with TRBJ1-1, with a tentative D call TRBD1 (6 bases). V lost 3 bases and J lost 4, with 15 bases in between. The CDR3 is made up of 15 amino acids. Per the germline V gene, CDR1 is MGHRA and CDR2 is YSYEKL. The CDR3 reads CASSQPSTGGTEAFF. The CDR3 coding sequence is TGCGCCAGCAGCCAGCCTTCGACAGGAGGCACTGAAGCTTTCTTT.